This T cell receptor (beta chain) was observed in a study of blood T cell repertoires in COVID-19. Study overall: Sites in the United States, Italy and Spain provided acute and convalescent COVID-19 samples. The cDNA or gDNA used as material had been derived from T cells, B-cell-depleted T cells, or PBMCs.

Losses at the gene ends were 3 bases for V and 3 bases for J; bases not matched to a gene: 12. Germline loops: CDR1 SGHTA, CDR2 FQGTGA. CDR3 length equals 19 residues. The method was immunoSEQ multiplex PCR; TCRdb's version includes in-frame clones alone and lacks a portion of them. Altogether approximately 300,000 clones are present, approximately 90% being singletons, with the ten largest covering roughly 2.2%. The chain links TRBV7-3 to TRBJ2-1; 12 bases are a match to TRBD2. Material for sequencing was peripheral blood. The clonotype originates from a woman between 50 and 59 years old who had recovered from COVID-19. The CDR3 coding sequence is TGTGCCAGCAGCTTCTCTGGGCTAGCGGGAGGGATGAGCTACAATGAGCAGTTCTTC. It specifies CASSFSGLAGGMSYNEQFF.